The clone carrying this T cell receptor (beta chain) was detected a few times. The antigen is unknown. The data originate from a study of beta chain features in type 1 diabetes. Broader study findings: Shorter TCRB CDR3s, moderately but significantly so, were found in Type 1 diabetes patients in all four CD4+ subsets.

The CDR3 runs to 15 residues. CDR1 is LNHDA and CDR2 is SQIVND in the germline V gene (reference sequence). J lost 10 bases, V lost 5 bases, and 13 bases had no gene match. Reverse transcription of all isolated RNA meant that expressed TCRB transcripts were sequenced. The repertoire was sequenced with immunoSEQ multiplex PCR; TCRdb's copy has only in-frame clones and lacks some. The sample holds 100,000 to 150,000 clones, 7% to 10% seen once. The sequencing input was central memory CD4+ T cells from blood. This chain joins TRBV19 and TRBJ2-1; TRBD1 matches 8 bases. The TCR was taken from a man between 25 and 39 years old with type 1 diabetes. CDR3 region: CASSLRGTDREEQFF. The CDR3 region has the DNA TGTGCCAGTAGTCTAAGGGGCACGGACAGGGAAGAGCAGTTCTTC.